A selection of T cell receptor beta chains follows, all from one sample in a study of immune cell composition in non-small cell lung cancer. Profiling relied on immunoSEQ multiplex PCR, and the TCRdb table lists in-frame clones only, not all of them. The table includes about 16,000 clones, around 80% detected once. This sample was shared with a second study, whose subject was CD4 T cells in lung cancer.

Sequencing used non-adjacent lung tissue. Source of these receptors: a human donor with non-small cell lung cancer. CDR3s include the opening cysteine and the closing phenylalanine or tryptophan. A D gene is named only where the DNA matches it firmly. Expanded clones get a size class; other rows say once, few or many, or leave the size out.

TGTGCCAGCAGCTTAGAAAATGGGGATTCCTATGGCTACACCTTC CASSLENGDSYGYTF TRBJ1-2 TRBV7-3 . .
TGTGCCAGCAGCCAAACTCCGGGACTAGTGGGACCCTACGAGCAGTACTTC CASSQTPGLVGPYEQYF TRBJ2-7 TRBV14 . TRBD2
TGCGCCAGCAGCCAAGGAGTGGGCAACTATGGCTACACCTTC CASSQGVGNYGYTF TRBJ1-2 TRBV4-3 . .
TGTGCCAGCCTTGGAGGCAGCGGGGGGGCGAATGAGCAGTTCTTC CASLGGSGGANEQFF TRBJ2-1 TRBV6-1 . TRBD2
TGTGCCAGTAGTACTACAGGGACCGGAAACACCATATATTTT CASSTTGTGNTIYF TRBJ1-3 TRBV19 . .
TGTGCCAGCAGCTTCATGCTTGAGGGGCAGGGGGCAGAAGAGACCCAGTACTTC CASSFMLEGQGAEETQYF TRBJ2-5 TRBV5-6 few TRBD1
TGTGCCAGCAGTCGACACCTCTATGGCTACACCTTC CASSRHLYGYTF TRBJ1-2 TRBV28 . .
TGTGCCAGCAGCTTAGGTAGCGGGACCAATGAGCAGTTCTTC CASSLGSGTNEQFF TRBJ2-1 TRBV5-5 . TRBD2
TGTGCCAGCAGCGTCCCCAATCAGCCCCAGCATTTT CASSVPNQPQHF TRBJ1-5 TRBV2 few .
TGTGCCAGCAGCTCCTACCCTTTAACCGGGACAGACTCTCCCTACGAGCAGTACTTC CASSSYPLTGTDSPYEQYF TRBJ2-7 TRBV7-2 . TRBD1
TGTGCCAGCAGCTTTGGGGATGGGGCGGATACGCAGTATTTT CASSFGDGADTQYF TRBJ2-3 TRBV7-9 . .
TGTGCCAGCAGCTTGGATGGGACAGGGGACGAAAAACTGTTTTTT CASSLDGTGDEKLFF TRBJ1-4 TRBV5-5 . TRBD1
TGTGCCAGTAGTCAGGGGACTAGCGGTTTCTACGAGCAGTACTTC CASSQGTSGFYEQYF TRBJ2-7 TRBV19 few TRBD2
TGTGCCAGCAGCGTAGACTCAGGGGATGGCTACACCTTC CASSVDSGDGYTF TRBJ1-2 TRBV9 . .
TGTGCCAGCAGGGCAGGGGGGATCAACACTGAAGCTTTCTTT CASRAGGINTEAFF TRBJ1-1 TRBV6-5 . TRBD1
TGTGCCAGTAGTATAGTAAGAAGGGGCGGCCGGAAACTGTTTTTT CASSIVRRGGRKLFF TRBJ1-4 TRBV19 . .
TGTGCCGTTTTTCGAGCGGGGGGGATCTATGGCTACACCTTC CAVFRAGGIYGYTF TRBJ1-2 TRBV7-2 . .
TGTGCCAGCAGTTTAGCCTTCCAGAGGGTGACCCTTAGCGATGAGCAGTTCTTC CASSLAFQRVTLSDEQFF TRBJ2-1 TRBV27 . .
TGTGCCTGGAGACCCTCCTACAATGAGCAGTTCTTC CAWRPSYNEQFF TRBJ2-1 TRBV30 . .
TGTGCCAGCAGCTCCGAAGGGGCACAGGATACGCAGTATTTT CASSSEGAQDTQYF TRBJ2-3 TRBV7-9 . .
TGTGCCAGCAGTTCCCCTATGGGGGGCGCGGACACTGAAGCTTTCTTT CASSSPMGGADTEAFF TRBJ1-1 TRBV28 few .
TGTGCCAGCAGCCCCCACGCCATGGGGGATGAGCAGTTCTTC CASSPHAMGDEQFF TRBJ2-1 TRBV7-2 few .
TGTGCCAGCAGCCCCTCCGGGACAGCACAAGAGACCCAGTACTTC CASSPSGTAQETQYF TRBJ2-5 TRBV6-6 . TRBD1
TGTGCCAGCAGCCCGCGTTTAGGGGACCTATTGACGCAGTATTTT CASSPRLGDLLTQYF TRBJ2-3 TRBV5-5 . .
TGTGCCAGCAGTGAAGGGGGGGCGAAATCACTTACAACCGGCTACACCTTC CASSEGGAKSLTTGYTF TRBJ1-2 TRBV2 . .
TGCGCCAGCAGCTTCCTAGCGGGGTCCCTCCCCTCCGAGCAGTACTTC CASSFLAGSLPSEQYF TRBJ2-7 TRBV5-1 . TRBD2
TGTGCCAGCAGCCGCTCACCGAGCTCTGGAAACACCATATATTTT CASSRSPSSGNTIYF TRBJ1-3 TRBV7-6 once .
TGTGCCAGCACATTGATCGAGAGTGAGCAGTTCTTC CASTLIESEQFF TRBJ2-1 TRBV2 . .
TGTGCCAGCAGTTCACAGCGGGGGGGCCACACCGGGGAGCTGTTTTTT CASSSQRGGHTGELFF TRBJ2-2 TRBV7-3 . TRBD2
TGCGCCAGCAGCCAACTCCTAAGTCTTCGGGATCTGAGCGGGAATACGCAGTATTTT CASSQLLSLRDLSGNTQYF TRBJ2-3 TRBV4-1 . TRBD2